Listed below are T cell receptor beta chains from one sample, sequenced in a study of T cell responses to AZD1222 COVID-19 vaccine. Produced via immunoSEQ multiplex PCR; TCRdb's table is partial and in-frame only. This repertoire shows some 120,000 clones, 88% found once; its top ten account for about 5.4%. Sequenced here: peripheral blood, sampled on day 0 of AZD1222 vaccination. The receptors come from an adult in good health. Both conserved end residues are part of each CDR3. Each record gives: clone size, V gene, J gene, D gene, CDR3 protein, CDR3 DNA. The D gene is left open where the match is weak. Size is omitted from some rows. Given values are once, few, many or a class for expanded clones.

>-|TRBV6-1|TRBJ2-1|-
CASSEQGTSYNEQFF
TGTGCCAGCAGTGAACAGGGGACGTCCTACAATGAGCAGTTCTTC
>-|TRBV11-2|TRBJ1-4|-
CASSPTAGSNEKLFF
TGTGCCAGCAGCCCTACTGCAGGGAGTAATGAAAAACTGTTTTTT
>-|TRBV13|TRBJ1-2|-
CASSLQGSDGYTF
TGTGCCAGCAGCTTACAGGGAAGTGATGGCTACACCTTC
>-|TRBV4-2|TRBJ2-2|-
CASSRQGGSGNTGELFF
TGTGCCAGCAGCCGGCAGGGGGGTTCGGGGAACACCGGGGAGCTGTTTTTT
>-|TRBV7-7|TRBJ2-5|TRBD2
CASSLVGGALQETQYF
TGTGCTAGCAGCTTAGTCGGGGGGGCTCTCCAAGAGACCCAGTACTTC
>-|TRBV18|TRBJ1-5|-
CASSPQKDQPQHF
TGTGCCAGCTCACCTCAGAAGGATCAGCCCCAGCATTTT
>-|TRBV6-5|TRBJ1-1|-
CASSPVGGDTEAFF
TGTGCCAGCTCGCCGGTGGGGGGGGACACTGAAGCTTTCTTT
>-|TRBV11-3|TRBJ1-3|-
CASSLDPGAPGNTIYF
TGTGCCAGCAGCTTAGATCCAGGGGCGCCTGGAAACACCATATATTTT
>-|TRBV19|TRBJ1-4|TRBD1
CASRRTPGQGNEKLFF
TGTGCCAGTAGGCGAACGCCGGGACAGGGTAATGAAAAACTGTTTTTT
>-|TRBV19|TRBJ1-1|-
CASSILGAFSPMNTEAFF
TGTGCCAGTAGTATATTAGGGGCCTTCAGCCCCATGAACACTGAAGCTTTCTTT
>-|TRBV6-5|TRBJ1-1|TRBD1
CASGWDRRTTEAFF
TGTGCCAGTGGGTGGGACAGACGGACTACTGAAGCTTTCTTT
>few|TRBV6-1|TRBJ1-5|TRBD1
CASSEQGQAVSNQPQHF
TGTGCCAGCAGTGAACAGGGACAGGCGGTGAGCAATCAGCCCCAGCATTTT
>-|TRBV7-2|TRBJ2-7|-
CASSPGGAGTLEQYF
TGTGCCAGCAGCCCGGGGGGCGCGGGAACTCTTGAGCAGTACTTC
>-|TRBV7-2|TRBJ2-5|-
CASSLARSDPTQYF
TGTGCCAGCAGCTTAGCGCGGTCGGATCCGACCCAGTACTTC
>few|TRBV28|TRBJ2-1|-
CASTGIFNEQFF
TGTGCCAGCACCGGAATCTTCAATGAGCAGTTCTTC
>-|TRBV4-1|TRBJ2-2|-
CASSQEGRTNTGELFF
TGCGCCAGCAGCCAGGAGGGACGGACGAACACCGGGGAGCTGTTTTTT
>-|TRBV7-9|TRBJ2-7|-
CASSQLGGSYEQYF
TGTGCCAGCAGCCAGCTAGGGGGCTCCTACGAGCAGTACTTC